A selection of T cell receptor beta chains follows, all from one sample in a study of T cells in localized non-small cell lung cancer. Libraries were prepared by immunoSEQ multiplex PCR; TCRdb keeps only in-frame clonotypes and omits some of them. The sample contains 35,000 to 45,000 clones, roughly 80% of which appear only once. The input for sequencing was peripheral blood, taken before any cancer treatment. These receptors came from a male donor at least 60 years old with stage III squamous cell lung carcinoma. CDR3s include the opening cysteine and the closing phenylalanine or tryptophan. Fields, in order: clone size, J gene, D gene, V gene, CDR3 protein, CDR3 DNA. A D gene is named only where the DNA matches it firmly. Clone size appears in some rows only: once, few, many, or a class for an expanded clone.

size: .; J: TRBJ2-5; D: .; V: TRBV7-7; CDR3: CASSQEGQETQYF; DNA: TGTGCCAGCAGCCAAGAGGGCCAAGAGACCCAGTACTTC
size: once; J: TRBJ2-1; D: .; V: TRBV2; CDR3: CASSTSRVTYNEQFF; DNA: TGTGCCAGCAGTACTTCCAGGGTCACCTACAATGAGCAGTTCTTC
size: .; J: TRBJ2-7; D: .; V: TRBV11-2; CDR3: CASSLVSTSYEQYF; DNA: TGTGCCAGCAGCTTAGTTTCGACCTCCTACGAGCAGTACTTC
size: .; J: TRBJ1-6; D: TRBD1; V: TRBV5-1; CDR3: CASSPGQGAWNSPLHF; DNA: TGCGCCAGCAGCCCCGGACAGGGGGCCTGGAATTCACCCCTCCACTTT
size: .; J: TRBJ1-1; D: TRBD1; V: TRBV2; CDR3: CASVTGRSTEAFF; DNA: TGTGCCAGTGTGACAGGGAGAAGCACTGAAGCTTTCTTT
size: once; J: TRBJ2-1; D: TRBD2; V: TRBV7-6; CDR3: CASSLVGGSSYNEQFF; DNA: TGTGCCAGCAGCTTAGTCGGGGGGAGCTCCTACAATGAGCAGTTCTTC
size: .; J: TRBJ2-1; D: .; V: TRBV7-9; CDR3: CASSSPPRGAGNEQFF; DNA: TGTGCCAGCAGCTCCCCCCCCCGGGGGGCAGGCAATGAGCAGTTCTTC
size: .; J: TRBJ1-2; D: .; V: TRBV6-1; CDR3: CASSEADGDYGYTF; DNA: TGTGCCAGCAGTGAGGCAGACGGCGACTATGGCTACACCTTC
size: .; J: TRBJ1-2; D: .; V: TRBV7-2; CDR3: CASSLVGTLYGYTF; DNA: TGTGCCAGCAGCTTAGTGGGTACACTCTATGGCTACACCTTC
size: .; J: TRBJ2-1; D: .; V: TRBV7-2; CDR3: CASSLKNEQFF; DNA: TGTGCCAGCAGTTTAAAGAATGAGCAGTTCTTC
size: .; J: TRBJ1-1; D: .; V: TRBV21-1; CDR3: CASSKEGQGDTEAFF; DNA: TGTGCCAGCAGCAAAGAGGGACAGGGGGACACTGAAGCTTTCTTT
size: .; J: TRBJ2-2; D: .; V: TRBV4-2; CDR3: CASSQAGSNTGELFF; DNA: TGTGCCAGCAGCCAAGCGGGGTCGAACACCGGGGAGCTGTTTTTT
size: .; J: TRBJ1-1; D: TRBD1; V: TRBV7-9; CDR3: CASSLGLGGQGDTEAFF; DNA: TGTGCCAGCAGCTTAGGATTGGGGGGACAGGGGGACACTGAAGCTTTCTTT
size: .; J: TRBJ2-3; D: TRBD1; V: TRBV4-1; CDR3: CASSPRGSTDTQYF; DNA: TGCGCCAGCAGCCCCAGGGGGAGCACAGATACGCAGTATTTT
size: .; J: TRBJ2-5; D: .; V: TRBV6-1; CDR3: CASTPGSTQETQYF; DNA: TGTGCCAGCACCCCTGGGTCGACCCAAGAGACCCAGTACTTC
size: .; J: TRBJ1-4; D: .; V: TRBV6-1; CDR3: CASSPGGVTNEKLFF; DNA: TGTGCCAGCAGTCCGGGGGGGGTAACTAATGAAAAACTGTTTTTT
size: .; J: TRBJ1-1; D: TRBD1; V: TRBV2; CDR3: CASRRQGVDTEAFF; DNA: TGTGCCAGCAGGCGACAGGGGGTAGACACTGAAGCTTTCTTT
size: .; J: TRBJ1-3; D: .; V: TRBV6-5; CDR3: CASSPRSPGNTIYF; DNA: TGTGCCAGCAGTCCACGAAGTCCTGGAAACACCATATATTTT
size: few; J: TRBJ1-1; D: .; V: TRBV9; CDR3: CASSVGGALNTEAFF; DNA: TGTGCCAGCAGCGTAGGAGGGGCTTTGAACACTGAAGCTTTCTTT
size: .; J: TRBJ1-1; D: TRBD1; V: TRBV7-9; CDR3: CASSLEGGGAAFF; DNA: TGTGCCAGCAGCTTAGAGGGAGGGGGCGCGGCTTTCTTT
size: .; J: TRBJ2-5; D: TRBD2; V: TRBV9; CDR3: CASSPPGTSAVEQYF; DNA: TGTGCCAGCAGCCCCCCCGGGACTAGCGCGGTGGAGCAGTACTTC
size: .; J: TRBJ1-3; D: .; V: TRBV7-9; CDR3: CASSHNSGNTIYF; DNA: TGTGCCAGCAGCCATAACTCTGGAAACACCATATATTTT
size: .; J: TRBJ1-6; D: TRBD1; V: TRBV5-3; CDR3: CARSPSAGQGDFSYNSPLHF; DNA: TGTGCCAGAAGCCCCAGTGCGGGACAGGGGGACTTCTCCTATAATTCACCCCTCCACTTT
size: few; J: TRBJ1-1; D: .; V: TRBV2; CDR3: CASIEETVNTEAFF; DNA: TGTGCCAGCATTGAGGAGACGGTGAACACTGAAGCTTTCTTT
size: medium-sized; J: TRBJ1-4; D: .; V: TRBV18; CDR3: CASSLEWTGPLEKLFF; DNA: TGTGCCAGCTCACTGGAATGGACCGGCCCATTAGAAAAACTGTTTTTT
size: .; J: TRBJ2-2; D: TRBD2; V: TRBV29-1; CDR3: CSVRTSGNTGELFF; DNA: TGCAGCGTACGGACTAGCGGGAACACCGGGGAGCTGTTTTTT
size: .; J: TRBJ2-1; D: .; V: TRBV19; CDR3: CASSILQARSYNEQFF; DNA: TGTGCCAGTAGTATTTTACAGGCCCGATCCTACAATGAGCAGTTCTTC
size: .; J: TRBJ1-2; D: .; V: TRBV18; CDR3: CASSVLVGTETNYGYTF; DNA: TGTGCCAGCTCAGTATTAGTCGGGACGGAAACTAACTATGGCTACACCTTC
size: .; J: TRBJ1-1; D: .; V: TRBV2; CDR3: CASTDQVGSEAFF; DNA: TGTGCCAGCACGGACCAAGTGGGGAGTGAAGCTTTCTTT
size: .; J: TRBJ2-2; D: .; V: TRBV5-1; CDR3: CASSFAQANTGELFF; DNA: TGCGCCAGCAGCTTTGCTCAAGCGAACACCGGGGAGCTGTTTTTT
size: .; J: TRBJ2-7; D: TRBD1; V: TRBV6-5; CDR3: CASSLYPGGKNEQYF; DNA: TGTGCCAGCAGTTTATACCCAGGGGGCAAAAACGAGCAGTACTTC
size: .; J: TRBJ1-2; D: .; V: TRBV29-1; CDR3: CSVERTPPFYGYTF; DNA: TGCAGCGTGGAAAGGACCCCTCCGTTCTATGGCTACACCTTC
size: .; J: TRBJ1-4; D: .; V: TRBV4-2; CDR3: CASSQYTGSSGEKLFF; DNA: TGTGCCAGCAGCCAATATACCGGCTCCTCGGGTGAAAAACTGTTTTTT
size: .; J: TRBJ1-5; D: TRBD1; V: TRBV6-1; CDR3: CASSDGQGAGSYSNQPQHF; DNA: TGTGCCAGCAGTGACGGGCAGGGGGCGGGCTCCTATAGCAATCAGCCCCAGCATTTT
size: .; J: TRBJ2-1; D: TRBD1; V: TRBV2; CDR3: CASSLGRDRTNEQFF; DNA: TGTGCCAGCAGTTTAGGCCGGGACAGAACTAATGAGCAGTTCTTC
size: few; J: TRBJ2-1; D: .; V: TRBV18; CDR3: CASSLPGRPNHEQFF; DNA: TGTGCCAGCTCTCTCCCGGGACGCCCCAACCATGAGCAGTTCTTC
size: .; J: TRBJ1-2; D: TRBD1; V: TRBV5-1; CDR3: CASRPTGGSNYGYTF; DNA: TGCGCCAGCAGGCCTACAGGGGGAAGTAACTATGGCTACACCTTC
size: .; J: TRBJ2-2; D: .; V: TRBV4-2; CDR3: CASSQEPSGVGALFF; DNA: TGTGCCAGCAGCCAAGAACCGTCCGGCGTGGGGGCGCTGTTTTTT
size: .; J: TRBJ1-1; D: TRBD1; V: TRBV6-1; CDR3: CASTQQGATEAFF; DNA: TGTGCCAGCACCCAACAGGGGGCGACTGAAGCTTTCTTT
size: .; J: TRBJ2-7; D: TRBD1; V: TRBV7-9; CDR3: CASSVRTGSEQYF; DNA: TGTGCCAGCAGCGTTAGGACAGGGTCCGAGCAGTACTTC
size: .; J: TRBJ1-4; D: .; V: TRBV19; CDR3: CASSIGSLANEKLFF; DNA: TGTGCCAGTAGCATTGGAAGCCTGGCTAATGAAAAACTGTTTTTT
size: .; J: TRBJ2-3; D: TRBD2; V: TRBV4-2; CDR3: CASSQDPPTSGIRADTQYF; DNA: TGTGCCAGCAGCCAAGATCCCCCGACTAGCGGGATTCGGGCAGATACGCAGTATTTT
size: .; J: TRBJ2-1; D: TRBD2; V: TRBV4-1; CDR3: CASSQEASGGADEQFF; DNA: TGCGCCAGCAGCCAAGAAGCCAGCGGGGGGGCCGATGAGCAGTTCTTC
size: .; J: TRBJ1-1; D: .; V: TRBV7-8; CDR3: CASSLALGRTMNTEAFF; DNA: TGTGCCAGCAGCTTAGCGCTCGGCAGGACAATGAACACTGAAGCTTTCTTT
size: .; J: TRBJ2-1; D: TRBD1; V: TRBV2; CDR3: CASRDTGEWWNEQFF; DNA: TGTGCCAGCAGGGATACAGGGGAATGGTGGAATGAGCAGTTCTTC
size: .; J: TRBJ2-5; D: TRBD2; V: TRBV6-6; CDR3: CASSPGTTPRRETQYF; DNA: TGTGCCAGCAGCCCGGGGACTACCCCCCGGAGGGAGACCCAGTACTTC
size: .; J: TRBJ2-3; D: TRBD1; V: TRBV5-4; CDR3: CASSYGQATDTQYF; DNA: TGTGCCAGCAGCTATGGACAGGCGACAGATACGCAGTATTTT
size: .; J: TRBJ1-5; D: TRBD1; V: TRBV6-5; CDR3: CASSSGTGNQPQHF; DNA: TGTGCCAGCAGTTCTGGGACAGGCAATCAGCCCCAGCATTTT
size: .; J: TRBJ1-6; D: .; V: TRBV6-1; CDR3: CASSEVETNSPLHF; DNA: TGTGCCAGCAGTGAAGTGGAGACTAATTCACCCCTCCACTTT
size: .; J: TRBJ1-2; D: .; V: TRBV4-1; CDR3: CASSQDDGSGYGYTF; DNA: TGCGCCAGCAGCCAAGACGACGGGTCAGGGTATGGCTACACCTTC
size: .; J: TRBJ1-1; D: .; V: TRBV15; CDR3: CATSGGRDTEAFF; DNA: TGTGCCACCAGCGGGGGGCGTGACACTGAAGCTTTCTTT
size: .; J: TRBJ1-1; D: TRBD1; V: TRBV7-8; CDR3: CASSWTGGYNTEAFF; DNA: TGTGCCAGCAGCTGGACAGGGGGCTACAACACTGAAGCTTTCTTT
size: .; J: TRBJ1-5; D: TRBD1; V: TRBV19; CDR3: CASNTDRGHRQPQHF; DNA: TGTGCCAGTAATACGGACAGGGGGCACCGGCAGCCCCAGCATTTT
size: .; J: TRBJ1-1; D: .; V: TRBV7-8; CDR3: CASSFQSDTEAFF; DNA: TGTGCCAGCAGCTTTCAGAGTGACACTGAAGCTTTCTTT
size: .; J: TRBJ2-7; D: .; V: TRBV7-9; CDR3: CASSQAGAAWGEQYF; DNA: TGTGCCAGCAGCCAGGCGGGGGCCGCATGGGGCGAGCAGTACTTC